This entry lists 25 T cell receptor beta chains sequenced from one sample in a study of shared clonotypes between healthy human individuals. CD45RO-negative CD8 cells positively selected for CCR7 made up the naive population, which excluded terminally differentiated effector memory CD45RA+ cells. Here immunoSEQ multiplex PCR was the method, and the copy in TCRdb shows in-frame clones only, minus some. The data hold around 1.9 million clones, with about 93% observed a single time. Sequencing was done on a sample of naive CD8+ T cells from PBMCs. Source of these receptors: a man between 18 and 29 years old in good health. Some clones in this sample may be carry-over from other donors' samples.

This clone was seen once. The chain links TRBV9 to TRBJ2-1; tentative D call: TRBD2 (5 bases). The V and J ends lost 0 bases and 0 bases respectively, with 10 bases between them. The CDR3 has 16 residues. Looked up from germline, CDR1 is SGDLS and CDR2 is YYNGEE. The DNA of the CDR3 is TGTGCCAGCAGCGTAGCGGTTAGCGACTCCTACAATGAGCAGTTCTTC. This sequence encodes CASSVAVSDSYNEQFF.

V is TRBV9 and J is TRBJ2-3; possibly TRBD2 for D (7 bases). The CDR3 runs to 15 residues. The germline V gene has CDR1 SGDLS and CDR2 YYNGEE. V was cut by 5 bases and J by 2 bases, with 15 bases left in between. CDR3 coding DNA: TGTGCCAGCAGACGAGGGGGGGACCACACAGATACGCAGTATTTT. Its protein product is CASRRGGDHTDTQYF.

Details on this clone: This clone may be a read error of a much larger clone one base away. V gene TRBV4-3 combines with J gene TRBJ1-1; D call uncertain. CDR1 and CDR2 (germline): LGHNA, YSLEER. The CDR3 is 13 residues long. V gave up 1 base and J gave up 3 bases, with 6 bases separating them. The CDR3 spells CASSQVGDTEAFF. The CDR3 coding sequence is TGCGCCAGCAGCCAAGTTGGGGACACTGAAGCTTTCTTT.

The chain couples TRBV11-3 to TRBJ2-1, with 12 nucleotides matching TRBD2. Germline values: CDR1 SGHNT, CDR2 YENEEA. This CDR3 has 15 amino acids. Trimming removed 4 bases from V and 7 bases from J; junction bases left unmatched: 5. For the CDR3, the DNA is TGTGCCAGCAGCTCTAGCGGGAGGGCCAGTAATGAGCAGTTCTTC. Its protein is CASSSSGRASNEQFF. The variable domain in full, completed from reference TRBV11-3 and TRBJ2-1, reads EAGVVQSPRYKIIEKKQPVAFWCNPISGHNTLYWYLQNLGQGPELLIRYENEEAVDDSQLPKDRFSAERLKGVDSTLKIQPAELGDSAVYLCASSSSGRASNEQFFGPGTRLTVL.

This clone appeared a single time. V gene TRBV12-5 combines with J gene TRBJ2-1, with 9 positions matching TRBD1. The V gene end was trimmed by 7 bases and the J gene end by 0 bases; junction bases not matched to a gene: 16. Per the germline V gene, CDR1 is LGHNT and CDR2 is FRNRAP. This CDR3 spans 19 amino acids. CDR3 region: CASDRTTGQGLSSYNEQFF. The CDR3 DNA reads as TGTGCTAGTGATCGAACTACGGGACAGGGTCTCAGCTCCTACAATGAGCAGTTCTTC.

The chain links TRBV29-1 to TRBJ2-7; D is possibly TRBD1 (9 bases). Germline V gene sequence: CDR1 SQVTM, CDR2 ANQGSEA. The CDR3 extends over 14 amino acids. V was shortened by 4 bases and J by 7 bases, with 20 bases between the two germline ends. The CDR3 DNA is TGCAGCGTTGTCCCGGGACAGGGCGGGGGGGAGCAGTACTTC. Protein: CSVVPGQGGGEQYF.

The rearrangement links TRBV7-6 to TRBJ2-1; no definite D call. The CDR3 sequence is 10 residues long. V gave up 8 bases and J gave up 5 bases, with 4 bases separating them. CDR1 SGHVS and CDR2 FNYEAQ come from the germline V gene. The CDR3 loop reads CASGNNEQFF. CDR3 DNA sequence: TGTGCCAGCGGTAACAATGAGCAGTTCTTC.

The chain is built from TRBV27 and TRBJ2-7; the D call may be TRBD1 or TRBD2 (5 bases each). V was shortened by 2 bases and J by 6 bases, with 14 bases between the two germline ends. The CDR3 sequence is 14 residues long. CDR1 and CDR2 from the germline V gene are MNHEY and SMNVEV (reference sequence). CDR3: CASSLIGALGEQYF. The DNA of the CDR3 is TGTGCCAGCAGTTTAATCGGGGCCCTCGGCGAGCAGTACTTC.

The rearrangement links TRBV18 to TRBJ2-7, with TRBD1 matching 9 bases. Germline V gives CDR1 KGHSH, CDR2 LQKENI. This CDR3 contains 14 residues. Trimming cost V 5 bases and J 4 bases; bases outside gene matches: 6. CDR3 nucleotide sequence: TGTGCCAGCTCATCGGGACAGGGAGTGTACGAGCAGTACTTC. It codes for CASSSGQGVYEQYF.

The J gene is TRBJ2-1, the V gene TRBV7-8; no clear D gene. The CDR3 length is 13 residues. The ends were cut back, 2 bases at V and 5 bases at J, with 7 bases in the middle. The germline CDR1 and CDR2 sequences are SGHVS and FQNEAQ. The CDR3 DNA reads TGTGCCAGCAGCTTAAGTCTCCACAATGAGCAGTTCTTC. The encoded protein is CASSLSLHNEQFF.

As to this clone: Germline is not matched at one junction end, which may reflect a read error. The CDR3 sequence: CAGSQDRRRAETQYF. The CDR3 nucleotides are TGTGCCGGCAGCCAAGATCGGCGCAGGGCTGAGACCCAGTACTTC. This chain uses TRBV4-2 with TRBJ2-5; D may be TRBD1 (5 bases). In germline, CDR1 is LGHNA, CDR2 YNFKEQ. This CDR3 contains 15 residues.

This clone appeared a single time. The chain uses TRBV2 and TRBJ2-1, with TRBD2 matching 10 bases. Per germline, CDR1 SNHLY and CDR2 FYNNEI. This CDR3 comprises 14 residues. V shed 11 bases, J shed 5 bases, and the junction held 9 bases outside the gene matches. The DNA of the CDR3 is TGTGCCGGAGGACTAGCGGAGATTAACAATGAGCAGTTCTTC. Translation gives CAGGLAEINNEQFF.

The genes are TRBV4-1 and TRBJ1-1, with 7 nucleotides matching TRBD1. Germline V CDR1 and CDR2: MGHRA, YSYEKL. V was clipped by 4 bases and J by 1 base; unmatched bases: 12. This CDR3 has 17 amino acids. This CDR3 reads CASSPRMGTEGNTEAFF. The DNA for the CDR3 is TGCGCCAGCAGCCCCAGGATGGGGACAGAAGGGAACACTGAAGCTTTCTTT.

The V call is TRBV7-6, the J call TRBJ2-1; D perhaps matches TRBD2 (5 bases). CDR1 SGHVS and CDR2 FNYEAQ come from the germline V gene. Trimming cost V 2 bases and J 3 bases, with 17 bases left between them. This CDR3 has 17 amino acids. CDR3 amino acids: CASSLSVSGADYNEQFF. The CDR3 bases are TGTGCCAGCAGCTTATCGGTGAGCGGAGCTGACTACAATGAGCAGTTCTTC.

This clone was detected once. This chain joins TRBV6-1 and TRBJ2-2; the D call may be TRBD1 or TRBD2 (5 bases each). V lost 6 bases to trimming and J lost 4 bases, with 12 bases between them. Germline loops: CDR1 MNHNS, CDR2 SASEGT. CDR3 length: 14 amino acids. The CDR3 DNA reads TGTGCCAGCAGGGGACGTGGGTCCACCGGGGAGCTGTTTTTT. This sequence encodes CASRGRGSTGELFF.

CDR3 residues: CASSTDRGEETQYF. The CDR3 DNA follows: TGTGCCAGCAGCACCGACAGGGGCGAGGAGACCCAGTACTTC. The genes are TRBV7-9 and TRBJ2-5, with 8 bases aligning to TRBD1. The CDR3 has 14 residues. Germline V gene data show CDR1 as SEHNR and CDR2 as FQNEAQ (reference sequence). Trimming at V came to 5 bases and at J to 5 bases, leaving 7 bases not matched to a gene.

V is TRBV2 and J is TRBJ2-1, with 7 bases aligning to TRBD1. CDR1 is SNHLY, CDR2 FYNNEI, per germline. V dropped 2 bases and J dropped 5; count of bases not matched to a gene: 9. The length of the CDR3 is 16 residues. CDR3 sequence: CASSEWGQGEHNEQFF. As DNA, the CDR3 is TGTGCCAGCAGTGAATGGGGGCAGGGGGAGCACAATGAGCAGTTCTTC.

The chain links TRBV5-8 to TRBJ1-2, with D hard to call. V was trimmed by 1 base and J by 3 bases, leaving 13 bases between them. The CDR3 is 15 residues long. The germline V gene encodes CDR1 SGHTS and CDR2 YDEGEE. The CDR3 region is CASSLFSSGYYGYTF. Here the CDR3 DNA reads TGTGCCAGCAGCTTGTTTAGTTCAGGCTACTATGGCTACACCTTC.

J is TRBJ2-7 and V is TRBV11-2; no clear D gene. The CDR3 runs to 15 residues. Between the trimmed V and J ends, which lost 4 bases and 2 bases, there was a span of 15 bases. Germline CDR1 reads SGHAT; CDR2 reads FQNNGV. CDR3 DNA sequence: TGTGCCAGCAGCTCCTCCTCCGGACGAACCTACGAGCAGTACTTC. Translating gives CASSSSSGRTYEQYF.

J is TRBJ2-1 and V is TRBV27; 11 nucleotides align to TRBD2. The CDR3 extends over 14 amino acids. The trim removed 7 bases at V and 3 bases at J, leaving 2 bases unmatched. CDR1 is MNHEY, CDR2 SMNVEV, per germline (reference sequence). Here the CDR3 DNA reads TGTGCCAGCAAGGGACTAGCGGACTACAATGAGCAGTTCTTC. It specifies CASKGLADYNEQFF.

This chain joins TRBV11-2 and TRBJ2-3; 7 nucleotides align to TRBD2. Germline loops: CDR1 SGHAT, CDR2 FQNNGV. J gave up 7 bases and V 5 bases, and 9 bases lay outside the gene matches. The CDR3 spans 14 residues. For the CDR3, the DNA is TGTGCCAGCAGCCTCGGACTAGAGGACAATACGCAGTATTTT. Translating gives CASSLGLEDNTQYF. The full variable domain, completed using reference TRBV11-2 and TRBJ2-3, is EAGVAQSPRYKIIEKRQSVAFWCNPISGHATLYWYQQILGQGPKLLIQFQNNGVVDDSQLPKDRFSAERLKGVDSTLKIQPAKLEDSAVYLCASSLGLEDNTQYFGPGTRLTVL.

This clone was recorded once. The genes are TRBV28 and TRBJ2-5; D is perhaps TRBD1 (5 bases). V lost 6 bases and J lost 1, with 12 bases in between. CDR1 is MDHEN, CDR2 SYDVKM, per germline. The CDR3 runs to 14 residues. CDR3 sequence: CASRLQGTQETQYF. CDR3 sequence (DNA): TGTGCCAGCAGGCTCCAGGGAACCCAAGAGACCCAGTACTTC.

The chain links TRBV6-5 to TRBJ2-7, with D perhaps TRBD1 (6 bases). Between the trimmed V and J ends, which lost 2 bases and 5 bases, there was a span of 16 bases. The CDR3 contains 15 residues. Germline V gene sequence: CDR1 MNHEY, CDR2 SVGAGI. Written as DNA, the CDR3 is TGTGCCAGCAGTTACGATTTGACAGGCATCGACGAGCAGTACTTC. Its translation is CASSYDLTGIDEQYF.

Points on this clone: At the DNA level, this CDR3 is encoded by other sequences in the same sample as well. This chain joins TRBV7-9 and TRBJ2-7; D tentatively reads TRBD1 or TRBD2 (5 bases each). CDR1 is SEHNR and CDR2 is FQNEAQ in the germline V gene (reference sequence). Between the trimmed V and J ends, which lost 5 bases and 0 bases, there was a span of 8 bases. This CDR3 is built from 13 residues. The CDR3 DNA follows: TGTGCCAGCAGCCAGAGGGGCTCCTACGAGCAGTACTTC. Encoded protein: CASSQRGSYEQYF.

In this sample, this clone turned up once. This sequence joins TRBV27 and TRBJ2-1; 8 bases fit TRBD2. The germline V gene encodes CDR1 MNHEY and CDR2 SMNVEV (reference sequence). This CDR3 is built from 14 residues. V gave up 7 bases and J gave up 6 bases; unmatched junction bases: 8. Here the CDR3 reads CASTGTSLSNEQFF. The CDR3 DNA sequence: TGTGCCAGCACCGGGACTAGTTTGTCCAATGAGCAGTTCTTC.